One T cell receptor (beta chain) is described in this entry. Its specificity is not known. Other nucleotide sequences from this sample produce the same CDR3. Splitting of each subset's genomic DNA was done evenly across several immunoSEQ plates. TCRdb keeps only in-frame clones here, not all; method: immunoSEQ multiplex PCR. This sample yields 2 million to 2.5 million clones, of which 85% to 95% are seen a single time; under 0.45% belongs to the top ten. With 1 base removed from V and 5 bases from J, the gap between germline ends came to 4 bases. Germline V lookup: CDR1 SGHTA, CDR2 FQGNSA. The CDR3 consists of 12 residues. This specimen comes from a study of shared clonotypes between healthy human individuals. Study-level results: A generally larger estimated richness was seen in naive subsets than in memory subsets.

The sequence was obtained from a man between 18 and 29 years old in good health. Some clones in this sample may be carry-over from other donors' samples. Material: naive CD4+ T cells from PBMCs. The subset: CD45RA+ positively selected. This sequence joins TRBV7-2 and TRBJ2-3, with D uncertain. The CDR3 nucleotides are TGTGCCAGCAGCTTAGTCCAAGATACGCAGTATTTT. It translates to CASSLVQDTQYF.